This record looks at one T cell receptor (beta chain) sequence and its context. Its matching antigen is unknown. These data belong to a study of shared clonotypes between healthy human individuals. Overall study results and limits: It was only blood that was sampled, and tissue repertoires likely differ.

Genomic DNA of unsorted samples came from roughly 90 million PBMCs. Trimming removed 6 bases at V and 1 base at J, with 13 bases between. Germline CDR1 reads LNHNV; CDR2 reads YYDKDF (reference sequence). The CDR3 consists of 15 residues. Several immunoSEQ 96-well plates shared each subset's DNA, each plate a replicate. The data were produced by immunoSEQ multiplex PCR, yet TCRdb's version contains in-frame clones alone and is incomplete. The sample yields some 500,000 clones, 60% to 80% seen once. The rearrangement uses TRBV15 and TRBJ2-4; D remains unclear. The clonotype originates from a woman aged 40-49 years in good health. Some clones in this sample may be carry-over from other donors' samples. The sequenced sample was PBMCs. This chain's CDR3 is CATSKGSTAKNIQYF. The CDR3 nucleotides read TGTGCCACCAGTAAGGGATCTACGGCCAAAAACATTCAGTACTTC.